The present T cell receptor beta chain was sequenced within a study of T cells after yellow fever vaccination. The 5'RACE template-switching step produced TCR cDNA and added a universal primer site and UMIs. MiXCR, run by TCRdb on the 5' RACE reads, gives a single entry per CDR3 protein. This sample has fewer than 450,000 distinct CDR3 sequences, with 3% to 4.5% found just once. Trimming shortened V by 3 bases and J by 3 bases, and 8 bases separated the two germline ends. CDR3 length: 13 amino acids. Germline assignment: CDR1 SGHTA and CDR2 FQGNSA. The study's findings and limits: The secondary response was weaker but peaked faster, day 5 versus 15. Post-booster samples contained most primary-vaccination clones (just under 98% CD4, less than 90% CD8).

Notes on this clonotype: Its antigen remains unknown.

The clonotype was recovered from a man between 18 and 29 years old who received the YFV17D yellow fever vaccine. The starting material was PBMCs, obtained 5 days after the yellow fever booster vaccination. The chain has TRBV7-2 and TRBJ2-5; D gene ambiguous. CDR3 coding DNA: TGTGCCAGCAGCTTGACGGTGGAAGAGACCCAGTACTTC. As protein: CASSLTVEETQYF.